Following are 19 T cell receptor beta chains from one sample sequenced in a study of shared clonotypes between healthy human individuals. The data were produced by immunoSEQ multiplex PCR, yet TCRdb's version contains in-frame clones alone and is incomplete. The sample yields under 1,100,000 clones, about 74% seen once. Source material: memory CD4+ T cells sorted from blood. The subset is: CD45RA-negative fraction. These receptors originate from a man aged 18 to 29 in good health.

This clone has ten or more counts. The chain uses TRBV7-2 and TRBJ2-3, with 12 bases fitting TRBD2. The CDR3 totals 15 residues. The J segment lost 6 bases and the V segment lost 5 bases, leaving 6 bases of the junction unmatched. CDR1 is SGHTA and CDR2 is FQGNSA in the germline V gene. This CDR3 is CASSALAGGPDTQYF. CDR3 DNA: TGTGCCAGCAGCGCCCTAGCGGGGGGGCCCGATACGCAGTATTTT.

This clone was counted many times. This rearrangement joins TRBV7-2 to TRBJ2-4; TRBD1 is a possible D gene (5 bases). The V end was cut by 1 base, the J end by 1 base, with 11 bases between. Germline CDR1 and CDR2: SGHTA and FQGNSA. This CDR3 comprises 16 residues. CDR3 bases: TGTGCCAGCAGCTTAGGGGGCATGGGGGCCAAAAACATTCAGTACTTC. It is translated as CASSLGGMGAKNIQYF.

This chain links TRBV27 with TRBJ2-7; 9 bases agree with TRBD2. CDR1 MNHEY and CDR2 SMNVEV come from the germline V gene (reference sequence). The CDR3 length is 16 residues. V dropped 6 bases and J dropped 6; count of bases not matched to a gene: 15. As DNA, the CDR3 is TGTGCCAGCAGCCCTCTATTCCTAGCGGGAATGCTCGAGCAGTACTTC. Translated, it gives CASSPLFLAGMLEQYF.

The chain is built from TRBV5-1 and TRBJ2-5; D not resolved. Trimming pared 4 bases from V and 1 base from J, leaving 8 bases between. The CDR3 has 13 residues. The V gene's germline CDR1 is SGHRS and CDR2 YFSETQ. CDR3 loop: CASSRFSQETQYF. For the CDR3, the DNA is TGCGCCAGCAGCCGCTTCAGCCAAGAGACCCAGTACTTC.

The rearrangement uses TRBV2 and TRBJ1-4, with 9 bases that match TRBD1. Per germline, CDR1 SNHLY and CDR2 FYNNEI. The CDR3 is 16 residues long. V shed 6 bases, J shed 4 bases, and the junction held 9 bases outside the gene matches. CDR3 coding DNA: TGTGCCAGCAGCCGGACAGGGGCAGGAGGTAATGAAAAACTGTTTTTT. This codes for CASSRTGAGGNEKLFF.

V gene TRBV6-4 combines with J gene TRBJ1-1, with 8 bases aligning to TRBD1. The length of the CDR3 is 12 residues. The germline CDR1 and CDR2 sequences are MRHNA and SNTAGT. CDR3 loop: CAQGASYTEAFF. CDR3 nucleotide sequence: TGTGCTCAGGGGGCCTCGTACACTGAAGCTTTCTTT.

A remark on this clone: Other DNA sequences of this sample code for an identical CDR3. V is TRBV27 and J is TRBJ1-6; possibly TRBD1 for D (5 bases). CDR1 is MNHEY and CDR2 is SMNVEV in the germline V gene (reference sequence). V lost 4 bases and J lost 4, with 11 bases in between. The CDR3 consists of 15 residues. CDR3 in amino acids: CASSSGTSYNSPLHF. CDR3 bases: TGTGCCAGCAGTTCCGGGACTTCTTATAATTCACCCCTCCACTTT.

This chain joins TRBV7-3 and TRBJ2-4; D remains ambiguous. V lost 1 base, J lost 3 bases, and 10 bases lay in between. Germline V gene sequence: CDR1 SGHTA, CDR2 FQGTGA. This CDR3 has 15 amino acids. The CDR3 spells CASSLMNLDKNIQYF. The CDR3 DNA sequence: TGTGCCAGCAGCTTAATGAACCTCGACAAAAACATTCAGTACTTC.

In this sample, this clone turned up a few times. This chain joins TRBV5-1 and TRBJ1-2, with D tentatively TRBD1 (6 bases). CDR1 is SGHRS and CDR2 is YFSETQ in the germline V gene. V lost 5 bases and J 3 bases, leaving 14 bases between the germline ends. The CDR3 has 14 residues. For the CDR3, the DNA is TGCGCCAGCAGGGACCCATCAGGGGACTATGGCTACACCTTC. Residues: CASRDPSGDYGYTF.

The rearrangement links TRBV13 to TRBJ1-2, with D tentatively TRBD1 (5 bases). Germline V gives CDR1 PRHDT, CDR2 FYEKMQ (reference sequence). Trimming stripped 3 bases from V and 1 base from J, with 6 bases between. The CDR3 runs to 13 residues. CDR3 region: CASSFRVNYGYTF. The CDR3 nucleotides read TGTGCCAGCAGCTTCAGGGTTAACTATGGCTACACCTTC.

The CDR3 nucleotides read TGTGCAAGTCTCCCAGAAACAGGGCGGCCAAGCTCCTACGAGCAGTACTTC. Protein product: CASLPETGRPSSYEQYF. The rearrangement joins TRBV12-2 to TRBJ2-7; TRBD1 reflects the table's D call only, with no check against the DNA. TRBV12-2 is a recognized pseudogene. The CDR3 length is 17 residues.

The genes are TRBV27 and TRBJ1-4; D gene ambiguous. The V end was cut by 0 bases, the J end by 0 bases, with 5 bases between. Germline V CDR1 and CDR2: MNHEY, SMNVEV (reference sequence). The CDR3 is 15 residues long. As DNA, the CDR3 is TGTGCCAGCAGTTTATCGGTAACAACTAATGAAAAACTGTTTTTT. This translates into CASSLSVTTNEKLFF.

This clone was seen a handful of times. V and J are TRBV14 and TRBJ2-4; D unresolved. Germline V gives CDR1 SGHDN, CDR2 FVKESK. Deletions cut 1 base from V and 5 bases from J, with 9 bases between. This CDR3 has 14 amino acids. Written as DNA, the CDR3 is TGTGCCAGCAGCCAAGGCCCCCCCGAAAACATTCAGTACTTC. Translating gives CASSQGPPENIQYF.

This clone showed up just a few times. The rearrangement joins TRBV5-5 to TRBJ1-1, with D possibly being TRBD1 (5 bases). This CDR3 has 14 residues. V dropped 0 bases and J dropped 1 base, with 7 bases sitting between them. Germline CDR1 is SGHKS and CDR2 is YYEKEE (reference sequence). CDR3 amino acids: CASSLDRWNTEAFF. CDR3 coding DNA: TGTGCCAGCAGCTTGGACAGGTGGAACACTGAAGCTTTCTTT.

This clone was seen just once. The chain is built from TRBV5-1 and TRBJ2-7; TRBD2 matches at 13 bases. The junction had 25 bases not matched to a gene; V was cut back by 4 bases and J by 9 bases. This CDR3 is 20 amino acids long. The germline gives CDR1 SGHRS, CDR2 YFSETQ. For the CDR3, the DNA is TGCGCCAGCAGCCGGACTAGCGGGAGCTCTACCCTAACCTACGAGTGCGTGCAGTACTTC. Translation gives CASSRTSGSSTLTYECVQYF.

V usage is TRBV7-2 and J usage is TRBJ2-7, with D tentatively TRBD2 (5 bases). This CDR3 region has 14 residues. Germline V CDR1 and CDR2: SGHTA, FQGNSA. V lost 3 bases and J 1 base, leaving 10 bases between the germline ends. The CDR3 here is CASSLGGYSYEQYF. The DNA for the CDR3 is TGTGCCAGCAGCTTGGGCGGGTATTCCTACGAGCAGTACTTC.

DNA for the CDR3: TGTGCCTGGAGTTTCAGGGGTGAGGAAAAACTGTTTTTT. Its protein is CAWSFRGEEKLFF. The chain is built from TRBV30 and TRBJ1-4, with a tentative D call TRBD1 (6 bases). CDR1 is GTSNPN and CDR2 is SVGIG in the germline V gene (reference sequence). The CDR3 length is 13 residues. V dropped 2 bases and J dropped 8 bases, with 12 bases sitting between them.

Details on this clone: The CDR3 does not close with the conserved phenylalanine or tryptophan, likely indicating a read error. The V gene is TRBV20-1, the J gene TRBJ2-7; D is possibly TRBD2 (6 bases). The germline gives CDR1 DFQATT, CDR2 SNEGSKA (reference sequence). The CDR3 length is 11 residues. The V and J ends lost 5 bases and 9 bases respectively, with 14 bases between them. The CDR3 DNA is TGCAGTGCTGTTAAGTGGGACTCGCAGTACCTC. Residues: CSAVKWDSQYL.

The V and J genes are TRBV7-9 and TRBJ1-2, with no clear D. Deletions cut 5 bases from V and 4 bases from J, with 17 bases between. The CDR3 loop spans 15 amino acids. Germline V gene data show CDR1 as SEHNR and CDR2 as FQNEAQ (reference sequence). CDR3 bases: TGTGCCAGCAGCCAGAACCCCCCTGGGATCTATGGCTACACCTTC. It codes for CASSQNPPGIYGYTF.